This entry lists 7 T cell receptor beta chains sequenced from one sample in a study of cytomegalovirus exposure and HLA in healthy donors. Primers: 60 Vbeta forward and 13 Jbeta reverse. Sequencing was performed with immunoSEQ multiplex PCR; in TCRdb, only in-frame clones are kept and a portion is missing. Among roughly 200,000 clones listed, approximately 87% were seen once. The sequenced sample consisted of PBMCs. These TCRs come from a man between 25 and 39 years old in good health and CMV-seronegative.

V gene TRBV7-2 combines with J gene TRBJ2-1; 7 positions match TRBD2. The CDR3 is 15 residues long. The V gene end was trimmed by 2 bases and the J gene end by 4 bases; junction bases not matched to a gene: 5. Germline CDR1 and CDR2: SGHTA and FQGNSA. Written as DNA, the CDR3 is TGTGCCAGCAGCTTATCGGGGGGTACTTACAATGAGCAGTTCTTC. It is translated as CASSLSGGTYNEQFF.

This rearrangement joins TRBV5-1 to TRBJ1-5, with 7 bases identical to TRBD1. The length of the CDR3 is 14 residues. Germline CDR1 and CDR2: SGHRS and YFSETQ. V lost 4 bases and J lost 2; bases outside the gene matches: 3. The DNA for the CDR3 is TGCGCCAGCAGCCAGGGACAGCGCAATCAGCCCCAGCATTTT. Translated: CASSQGQRNQPQHF.

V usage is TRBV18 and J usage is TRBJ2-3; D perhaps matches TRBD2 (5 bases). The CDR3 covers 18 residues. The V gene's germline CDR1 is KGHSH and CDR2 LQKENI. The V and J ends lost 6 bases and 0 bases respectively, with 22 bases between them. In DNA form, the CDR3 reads TGTGCCAGCTCGCCCCTCGTATTAGCGACAACTAGCACAGATACGCAGTATTTT. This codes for CASSPLVLATTSTDTQYF.

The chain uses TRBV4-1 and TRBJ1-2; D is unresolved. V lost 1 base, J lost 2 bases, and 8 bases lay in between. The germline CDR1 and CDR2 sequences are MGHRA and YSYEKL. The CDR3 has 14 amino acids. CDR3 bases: TGCGCCAGCAGCCAAGGTGAGGGCAACTATGGCTACACCTTC. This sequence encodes CASSQGEGNYGYTF.

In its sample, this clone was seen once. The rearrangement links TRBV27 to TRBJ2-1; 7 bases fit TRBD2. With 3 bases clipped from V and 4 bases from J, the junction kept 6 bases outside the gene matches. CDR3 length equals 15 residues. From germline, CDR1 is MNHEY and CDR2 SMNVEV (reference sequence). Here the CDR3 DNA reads TGTGCCAGCAGTTTTTTAGTAGCGGGTTACAATGAGCAGTTCTTC. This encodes CASSFLVAGYNEQFF.

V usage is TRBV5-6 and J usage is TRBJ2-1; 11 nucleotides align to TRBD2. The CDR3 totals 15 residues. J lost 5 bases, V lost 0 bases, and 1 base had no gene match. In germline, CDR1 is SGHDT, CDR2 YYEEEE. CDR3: CASSLALAGDNEQFF. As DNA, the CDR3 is TGTGCCAGCAGCTTGGCACTAGCGGGGGACAATGAGCAGTTCTTC.

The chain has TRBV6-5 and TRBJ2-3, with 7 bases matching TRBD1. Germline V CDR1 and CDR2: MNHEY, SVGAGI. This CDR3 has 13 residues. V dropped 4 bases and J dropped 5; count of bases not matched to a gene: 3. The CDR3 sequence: CASSSSGGDTQYF. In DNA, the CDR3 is TGTGCCAGCAGTTCTTCAGGGGGAGATACGCAGTATTTT.